The 24 T cell receptor beta chains listed next were all sequenced from one sample in a study of OX40 agonist ivuxolimab in advanced cancers. This table comes from immunoSEQ multiplex PCR, and its TCRdb copy is limited to in-frame clones, with some not included. The data contain 30,000 to 40,000 clones, 80% to 90% of them singletons. Source: CD4+ or CD8+ T cells sorted from blood, taken in a trial of the OX40 agonist ivuxolimab. These receptors all stem from an adult with an advanced solid tumor such as melanoma, head and neck, liver or kidney cancer.

J is TRBJ2-1 and V is TRBV27; tentative D call: TRBD2 (5 bases). Trimming took 3 bases from V and 0 from J, leaving 15 bases between them. Germline V gives CDR1 MNHEY, CDR2 SMNVEV (reference sequence). This CDR3 region has 17 residues. CDR3 coding DNA: TGTGCCAGCAGTTTTTCGGGGTCCCTAAGCTCCTACAATGAGCAGTTCTTC. Translation gives CASSFSGSLSSYNEQFF.

This chain links TRBV27 with TRBJ2-3, with 7 positions matching TRBD2. This CDR3 has 15 residues. Germline V gene sequence: CDR1 MNHEY, CDR2 SMNVEV (reference sequence). After removal of 2 bases from V and 6 bases from J, the junction contained 8 bases not matched to a gene. CDR3 in DNA: TGTGCCAGCAGTTTAAGCGGGGCTCTGGGGGATACGCAGTATTTT. Translated: CASSLSGALGDTQYF.

This rearrangement joins TRBV4-1 to TRBJ2-7, with D perhaps TRBD2 (6 bases). The CDR3 sequence is 15 residues long. CDR1 is MGHRA, CDR2 YSYEKL, per germline. V was cut by 0 bases and J by 2 bases, with 11 bases left in between. CDR3 in DNA: TGCGCCAGCAGCCAAGATTTAACGGGGGCCTACGAGCAGTACTTC. This gives the protein CASSQDLTGAYEQYF.

V and J are TRBV4-1 and TRBJ1-1; no clear D gene. Trimming pared 1 base from V and 1 base from J, leaving 4 bases between. Germline V lookup: CDR1 MGHRA, CDR2 YSYEKL. The length of the CDR3 is 13 residues. The CDR3 coding sequence is TGCGCCAGCAGCCAAGGGGCGAACACTGAAGCTTTCTTT. The encoded protein is CASSQGANTEAFF.

This chain joins TRBV6-5 and TRBJ2-2; TRBD1 aligns across 9 bases. Germline assignment: CDR1 MNHEY and CDR2 SVGAGI. V trimming: 8 bases; J trimming: 5 bases; junction bases outside the gene matches: 6. The CDR3 is made up of 14 amino acids. The CDR3 reads CASHPGTGTGELFF. The CDR3 region has the DNA TGTGCCAGCCATCCCGGGACAGGGACCGGGGAGCTGTTTTTT.

This chain links TRBV27 with TRBJ1-5; TRBD1 matches 8 bases. CDR1 is MNHEY, CDR2 SMNVEV, per germline (reference sequence). The CDR3 is 16 residues long. Germline trimming cut 7 bases from V and 0 bases from J; bases unmatched to any gene: 8. DNA of the CDR3: TGTGCCAGCAAGGACAGGGTCCGCCATAGCAATCAGCCCCAGCATTTT. This sequence encodes CASKDRVRHSNQPQHF.

This chain links TRBV2 with TRBJ1-3; 8 bases are a match to TRBD1. V shed 6 bases, J shed 3 bases, and the junction held 7 bases outside the gene matches. Germline V gene data show CDR1 as SNHLY and CDR2 as FYNNEI. This CDR3 comprises 15 residues. The DNA of the CDR3 is TGTGCCAGCAGGCCCCCAGGGGGCGGTGGAAACACCATATATTTT. Translated: CASRPPGGGGNTIYF.

In this sample, this clone turned up once. V gene TRBV6-1 combines with J gene TRBJ2-7; D not resolved. Germline-derived CDR1 and CDR2 are MNHNS and SASEGT. Trimming removed 8 bases from V and 3 bases from J, with 8 bases in between. CDR3 length equals 11 residues. The CDR3 sequence: CASGYSYEQYF. The CDR3 DNA reads as TGTGCCAGCGGTTACAGCTACGAGCAGTACTTC.

The V call is TRBV28, the J call TRBJ2-2; D is unresolved. CDR1 and CDR2 from the germline V gene are MDHEN and SYDVKM. V was shortened by 10 bases and J by 2 bases, with 5 bases between the two germline ends. The CDR3 is 11 residues long. CDR3 DNA sequence: TGTGCCACCCGAAACACCGGGGAGCTGTTTTTT. Translating gives CATRNTGELFF. The full variable domain, rest sourced from reference TRBV28 and TRBJ2-2, is DVKVTQSSRYLVKRTGEKVFLECVQDMDHENMFWYRQDPGLGLRLIYFSYDVKMKEKGDIPEGYSVSREKKERFSLILESASTNQTSMYLCATRNTGELFFGEGSRLTVL.

On this clone: Other DNA sequences within the sample encode an identical CDR3. The chain joins TRBV21-1 to TRBJ1-6. TRBV21-1 counts as a pseudogene. The CDR3 runs 16 residues. The CDR3 region is CASRNRRLYSNSPLHF. The CDR3 DNA is TGTGCCAGCCGAAACCGGAGACTCTACAGCAATTCACCCCTCCACTTT.

V is TRBV15 and J is TRBJ1-1; 10 nucleotides align to TRBD1. From germline, CDR1 is LNHNV and CDR2 YYDKDF (reference sequence). After removal of 5 bases from V and 0 bases from J, the junction contained 9 bases not matched to a gene. The CDR3 consists of 17 residues. The CDR3 sequence: CATSWDRGLTMNTEAFF. CDR3 sequence (DNA): TGTGCCACCAGCTGGGACAGGGGTCTTACCATGAACACTGAAGCTTTCTTT.

The V and J genes are TRBV5-1 and TRBJ2-5; D perhaps matches TRBD2 (6 bases). V dropped 4 bases and J dropped 4 bases, with 17 bases sitting between them. CDR1 is SGHRS and CDR2 is YFSETQ in the germline V gene. This CDR3 is built from 15 residues. CDR3 residues: CASSPAREVSETQYF. DNA of the CDR3: TGCGCCAGCAGCCCGGCCAGGGAGGTCTCAGAGACCCAGTACTTC.

This rearrangement joins TRBV5-1 to TRBJ1-4; no firm D call. Germline CDR1 is SGHRS and CDR2 is YFSETQ. V was shortened by 3 bases and J by 6 bases, with 12 bases between the two germline ends. This CDR3 has 14 residues. CDR3 DNA sequence: TGCGCCAGCAGCTGGCTTGATGTGGATGAAAAACTGTTTTTT. Its translation: CASSWLDVDEKLFF.

The rearrangement joins TRBV4-1 to TRBJ2-1; a weak D match, TRBD2 (6 bases). V was cut by 6 bases and J by 6 bases, with 12 bases left in between. The CDR3 length is 13 residues. In germline, CDR1 is MGHRA, CDR2 YSYEKL. CDR3 sequence (DNA): TGCGCCAGCAGTCGTGGGACTGTCAATGAGCAGTTCTTC. This gives the protein CASSRGTVNEQFF.

The J gene is TRBJ2-3, the V gene TRBV5-6; D call uncertain. Trimming removed 1 base from V and 2 bases from J, with 8 bases in between. This CDR3 region has 14 residues. CDR1 and CDR2 (germline): SGHDT, YYEEEE. The CDR3 nucleotides read TGTGCCAGCAGCTTGAGCGCCTCCACAGATACGCAGTATTTT. Its protein product is CASSLSASTDTQYF.

The chain employs TRBV9 and TRBJ2-7; 9 bases align to TRBD2. CDR3 length equals 16 residues. J gave up 1 base and V 4 bases, and 9 bases lay outside the gene matches. CDR1 is SGDLS, CDR2 YYNGEE, per germline. Written as DNA, the CDR3 is TGTGCCAGCAGCCCAAGGGGCGGGGGGGCGTCCTACGAGCAGTACTTC. It translates to CASSPRGGGASYEQYF.

In nucleotides, the CDR3 is TGTGCCAGCAGTACCTGGACAGCGGGCTACGAGCAGTACTTC. As protein: CASSTWTAGYEQYF. The J gene is TRBJ2-7, the V gene TRBV6-5, with D perhaps assigned TRBD1 or TRBD2 (6 bases each). This CDR3 is 14 amino acids long. Trimming cost V 5 bases and J 3 bases, with 14 bases left between them. The germline gives CDR1 MNHEY, CDR2 SVGAGI.

This clone appeared a single time. The CDR3 sequence is CASSWEAGLAYNEQFF. The CDR3 nucleotides are TGTGCCAGCAGCTGGGAGGCGGGGCTAGCCTACAATGAGCAGTTCTTC. This sequence joins TRBV7-2 and TRBJ2-1, with D possibly TRBD2 on 6 matching bases. This CDR3 has 16 residues. Per the germline V gene, CDR1 is SGHTA and CDR2 is FQGNSA. Trimming removed 4 bases at V and 2 bases at J, with 15 bases between.

This rearrangement joins TRBV7-7 to TRBJ1-4, with unresolved D. V was trimmed by 8 bases and J by 0 bases, leaving 19 bases between them. The CDR3 sequence is 17 residues long. Germline CDR1 reads SSHAT; CDR2 reads FNYEAQ (reference sequence). The chain's CDR3 is CASSSGALPTTNEKLFF. CDR3 nucleotide sequence: TGTGCCAGCTCGTCAGGCGCTCTTCCTACAACTAATGAAAAACTGTTTTTT.

For this clone: Compared with germline, one end of the junction differs, possibly owing to a read error. CDR3 residues: CASTLSVLNTRELFF. CDR3 nucleotide sequence: TGTGCCAGCACCTTATCAGTGTTGAACACCAGGGAGCTGTTTTTT. J is TRBJ2-2 and V is TRBV28, with D unclear. The CDR3 length is 15 residues. Per germline, CDR1 MDHEN and CDR2 SYDVKM.

The chain recombines TRBV27 with TRBJ2-1; D unclear. The CDR3 is 12 residues long. The germline V gene has CDR1 MNHEY and CDR2 SMNVEV (reference sequence). V dropped 0 bases and J dropped 8 bases, with 5 bases sitting between them. CDR3 sequence (DNA): TGTGCCAGCAGTTTATCTTGGGATGAGCAGTTCTTC. Translating gives CASSLSWDEQFF.

This clone was recorded once. The chain employs TRBV14 and TRBJ2-5; unclear D gene. The CDR3 runs to 14 residues. V was pared by 1 base and J by 5 bases, with 11 bases between. Looked up from germline, CDR1 is SGHDN and CDR2 is FVKESK. The CDR3 bases are TGTGCCAGCAGCCAAGTACCGAGGAAGGAGACCCAGTACTTC. Translation gives CASSQVPRKETQYF.

The rearrangement links TRBV4-1 to TRBJ1-1; D perhaps matches TRBD1 (6 bases). Germline CDR1 and CDR2: MGHRA and YSYEKL. The V and J ends lost 3 bases and 7 bases respectively, with 12 bases between them. The CDR3 totals 13 residues. CDR3 sequence: CASSHGQPIEAFF. The CDR3 coding sequence is TGCGCCAGCAGCCACGGACAGCCGATTGAAGCTTTCTTT.

Details on this clone: Other DNA sequences in this specimen translate into the identical CDR3. The rearrangement joins TRBV20-1 to TRBJ1-6; the D is unclear. Germline values: CDR1 DFQATT, CDR2 SNEGSKA (reference sequence). With 3 bases removed from V and 9 bases from J, the gap between germline ends came to 6 bases. The CDR3 totals 11 residues. CDR3 bases: TGCAGTGCTAGCCTCGGTTCACCCCTCCACTTT. As protein: CSASLGSPLHF.